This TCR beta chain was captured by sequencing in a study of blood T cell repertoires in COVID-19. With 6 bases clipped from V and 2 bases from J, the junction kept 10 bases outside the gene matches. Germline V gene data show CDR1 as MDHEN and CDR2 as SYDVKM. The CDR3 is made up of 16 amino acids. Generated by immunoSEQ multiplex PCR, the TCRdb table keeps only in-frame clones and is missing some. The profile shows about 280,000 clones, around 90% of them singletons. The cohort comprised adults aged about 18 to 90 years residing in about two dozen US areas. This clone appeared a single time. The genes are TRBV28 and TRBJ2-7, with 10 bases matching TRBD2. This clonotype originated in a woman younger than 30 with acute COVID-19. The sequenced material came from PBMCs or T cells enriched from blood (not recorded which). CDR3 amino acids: CASRPPSGGPTYEQYF. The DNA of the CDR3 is TGTGCCAGCAGACCGCCTAGCGGGGGCCCCACCTACGAGCAGTACTTC.